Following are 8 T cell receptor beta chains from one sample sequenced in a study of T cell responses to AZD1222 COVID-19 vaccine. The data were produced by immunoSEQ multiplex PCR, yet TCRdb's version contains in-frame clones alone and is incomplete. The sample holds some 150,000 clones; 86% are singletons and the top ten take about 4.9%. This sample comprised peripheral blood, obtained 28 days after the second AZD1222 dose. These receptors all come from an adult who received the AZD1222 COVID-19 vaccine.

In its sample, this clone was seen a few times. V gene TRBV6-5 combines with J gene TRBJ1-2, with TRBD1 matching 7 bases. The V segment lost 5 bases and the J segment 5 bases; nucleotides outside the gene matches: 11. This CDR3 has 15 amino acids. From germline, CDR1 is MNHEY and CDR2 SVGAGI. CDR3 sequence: CASSLQGGARYGYTF. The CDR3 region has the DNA TGTGCCAGCAGTCTCCAGGGGGGCGCGCGATATGGCTACACCTTC.

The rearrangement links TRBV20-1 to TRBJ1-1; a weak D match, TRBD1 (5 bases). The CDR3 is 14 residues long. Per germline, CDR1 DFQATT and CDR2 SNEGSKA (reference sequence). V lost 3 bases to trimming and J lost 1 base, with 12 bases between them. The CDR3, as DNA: TGCAGTGCTAGTCTTCCAGGGAGGAACACTGAAGCTTTCTTT. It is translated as CSASLPGRNTEAFF.

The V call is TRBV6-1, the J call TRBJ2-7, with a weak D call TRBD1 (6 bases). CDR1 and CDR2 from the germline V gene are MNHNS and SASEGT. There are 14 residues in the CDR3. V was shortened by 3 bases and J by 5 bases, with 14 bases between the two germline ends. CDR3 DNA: TGTGCCAGCAGTGACAGGACAGCATGGGACGAGCAGTACTTC. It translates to CASSDRTAWDEQYF.

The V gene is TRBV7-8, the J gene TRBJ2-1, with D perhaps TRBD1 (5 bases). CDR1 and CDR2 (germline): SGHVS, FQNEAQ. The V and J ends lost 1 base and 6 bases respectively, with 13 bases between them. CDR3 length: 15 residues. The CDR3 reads CASSLDLNRGNEQFF. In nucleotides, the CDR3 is TGTGCCAGCAGCTTAGACCTCAATAGGGGCAATGAGCAGTTCTTC.

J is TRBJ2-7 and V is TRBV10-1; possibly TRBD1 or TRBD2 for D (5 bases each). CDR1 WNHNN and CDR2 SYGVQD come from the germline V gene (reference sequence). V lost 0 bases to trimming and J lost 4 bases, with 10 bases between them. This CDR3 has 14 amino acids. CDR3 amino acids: CASSESRGAYEQYF. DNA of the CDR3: TGCGCCAGCAGTGAGTCGAGAGGGGCATACGAGCAGTACTTC.

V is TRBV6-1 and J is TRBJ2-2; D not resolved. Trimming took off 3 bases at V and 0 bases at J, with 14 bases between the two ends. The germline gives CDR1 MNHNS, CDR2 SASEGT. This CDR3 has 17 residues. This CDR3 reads CASSESQTIANTGELFF. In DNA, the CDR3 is TGTGCCAGCAGTGAGAGTCAAACCATCGCGAACACCGGGGAGCTGTTTTTT.

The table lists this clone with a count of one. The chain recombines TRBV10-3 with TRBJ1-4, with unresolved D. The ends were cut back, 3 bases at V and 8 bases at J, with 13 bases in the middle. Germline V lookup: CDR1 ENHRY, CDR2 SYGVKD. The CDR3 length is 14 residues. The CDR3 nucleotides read TGTGCCATCAGTGATCGACTGGGTTCCGAAAAACTGTTTTTT. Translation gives CAISDRLGSEKLFF.

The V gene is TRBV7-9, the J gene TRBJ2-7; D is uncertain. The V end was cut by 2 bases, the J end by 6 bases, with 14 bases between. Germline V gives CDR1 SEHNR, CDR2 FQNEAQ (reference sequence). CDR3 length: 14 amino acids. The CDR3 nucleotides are TGTGCCAGCAGCTTAACTGTAGCAAGTAGCGAGCAGTACTTC. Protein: CASSLTVASSEQYF.